Listed below are T cell receptor beta chains from one sample, sequenced in a study of T cell responses to AZD1222 COVID-19 vaccine. Using immunoSEQ multiplex PCR, the repertoire was profiled, and TCRdb retains in-frame clones only, with some absent. Among over 90,000 clones, more than 75% were seen once, and the ten largest hold roughly 12%. The sample consisted of peripheral blood, taken 28 days after the second AZD1222 dose. All receptors come from an adult who received the AZD1222 COVID-19 vaccine. CDR3s include the opening cysteine and the closing phenylalanine or tryptophan. The order of the fields is J gene, D gene, V gene, clone size, CDR3 DNA, CDR3 protein. D genes are given only for firm matches. Not every row has a clone size; where given, it reads once, few, many or a size class.

TRBJ2-5 TRBD2 TRBV10-1 . TGCGCCAGCAGTGACCGGGACTACGGGGAGACCCAGTACTTC CASSDRDYGETQYF
TRBJ2-1 . TRBV18 . TGTGCCAGCTCACCCTCCAGGGGCTGGCGGTTCTTC CASSPSRGWRFF
TRBJ2-2 TRBD2 TRBV9 . TGTGCCCGCGGGGGGGCAAACACCGGGGAGCTGTTTTTT CARGGANTGELFF
TRBJ1-2 . TRBV18 . TGTGCCAGCTCACCAGACGGGGGAGGCCCATATGGCTACACCTTC CASSPDGGGPYGYTF
TRBJ2-7 . TRBV6-5 . TGTGCCAGCAGAGCCTCCAGGGTCCACGAGCAGTACTTC CASRASRVHEQYF
TRBJ2-3 . TRBV11-1 . TGTGCCAGCAGCTCCGGAGGGACAGATACGCAGTATTTT CASSSGGTDTQYF
TRBJ2-2 . TRBV5-1 many TGCGCCAGCAGCTTGCAGGACTCCTCGAACACCGGGGAGCTGTTTTTT CASSLQDSSNTGELFF
TRBJ2-5 TRBD2 TRBV7-8 many TGTGCCAGCAGCCCCCTACTAGCGGCAAAGGAGACCCAGTACTTC CASSPLLAAKETQYF
TRBJ1-1 . TRBV5-1 . TGCGCCAGCAGCTCGAGGACGGTGAACACTGAAGCTTTCTTT CASSSRTVNTEAFF
TRBJ2-1 . TRBV18 . TGTGCCAGCTCCCCCGCCGTTCCGAGCTCCTACAATGAGCAGTTCTTC CASSPAVPSSYNEQFF
TRBJ1-5 . TRBV9 . TGTGCCAGCAGCGCCGGGGGTGGGGGCAATCAGCCCCAGCATTTT CASSAGGGGNQPQHF
TRBJ1-2 . TRBV5-5 . TGTGCCAGCAGCTTAAGCGAGGCGAACTATGGCTACACCTTC CASSLSEANYGYTF
TRBJ2-3 . TRBV15 once TGTGCCACCAGCAGAGATCGAGGGGCTAGCACAGATACGCAGTATTTT CATSRDRGASTDTQYF
TRBJ2-1 . TRBV28 . TGTGCCAGCAGTTCCTGGAGCAGCGGCAGCTCCTACAATGAGCAGTTCTTC CASSSWSSGSSYNEQFF
TRBJ2-1 TRBD2 TRBV4-2 . TGTGCCAGCAGCCAAGATCCACCGGGACTAGCGGGGTACAATGAGCAGTTCTTC CASSQDPPGLAGYNEQFF
TRBJ1-4 TRBD1 TRBV5-5 . TGTGCCAGCAGCTTGACCGACAGGGGAGAAGGTGAAAAACTGTTTTTT CASSLTDRGEGEKLFF
TRBJ2-3 TRBD1 TRBV3-1/TRBV3-2 . TGTGCCAGCAGCCAGGGGACAGGGGGCCTAGATACGCAGTATTTT CASSQGTGGLDTQYF
TRBJ2-7 . TRBV7-9 . TGTGCCAGCAGCTTAGTCGGGGACTCGAGGTACTTC CASSLVGDSRYF
TRBJ2-3 TRBD1 TRBV6-6 . TGTGCCAGCAGTTCGGGACAGACCACAGATACGCAGTATTTT CASSSGQTTDTQYF
TRBJ1-4 TRBD1 TRBV7-2 . TGTGCCAGCAGCGTGACAGGGGAGAGAGAAAAACTGTTTTTT CASSVTGEREKLFF
TRBJ1-6 . TRBV2 . TGTGCCAGCAACGACCGCGGACAGTTCAATTCACCCCTCCACTTT CASNDRGQFNSPLHF
TRBJ2-5 . TRBV7-8 . TGTGCCAGCAGCTTAGGGTCAGGGTACCAAGAGACCCAGTACTTC CASSLGSGYQETQYF
TRBJ2-2 TRBD1 TRBV3-1/TRBV3-2 . TGTGCCAGCACCCCGTGGACAGGGGACACCGGGGAGCTGTTTTTT CASTPWTGDTGELFF
TRBJ2-7 . TRBV13 . TGTGCCAGCAGCTCGAATCTGGGGATCACCTACGAGCAGTACTTC CASSSNLGITYEQYF
TRBJ2-1 . TRBV3-1/TRBV3-2 . TGTGCCAGCAGCCAAGGGAGGGCCGGAGATAATGAGCAGTTCTTC CASSQGRAGDNEQFF
TRBJ2-7 TRBD1 TRBV2 once TGTGCCAGAAAAATAGCGACAGGGGAGAACGAGCAGTACTTC CARKIATGENEQYF
TRBJ1-6 TRBD1 TRBV7-8 . TGTGCCAGCAGCTCAGATGACAGGGATAATTCACCCCTCCACTTT CASSSDDRDNSPLHF
TRBJ1-1 . TRBV5-1 . TGCGCCAGCTCACTCCCGGGGAACACTGAAGCTTTCTTT CASSLPGNTEAFF
TRBJ2-5 TRBD2 TRBV29-1 . TGCAGCGTGGCGGCTAGCGGGGGGGCCGGAGAGACCCAGTACTTC CSVAASGGAGETQYF
TRBJ2-7 TRBD2 TRBV28 . TGTGCCAGCAGTTCGCAGACTAGCGCCCGATACGAGCAGTACTTC CASSSQTSARYEQYF
TRBJ2-3 . TRBV4-2 . TGTGCCAGCAGTATCGGGACGCCGAGGGATACGCAGTATTTT CASSIGTPRDTQYF
TRBJ2-7 . TRBV9 . TGTGCCAGCAGCGTAGGGGACACATCCTACGAGCAGTACTTC CASSVGDTSYEQYF